Listed below are T cell receptor beta chains from one sample, sequenced in a study of T-cell reconstitution after alpha-beta-depleted transplantation in children. A single record per CDR3 protein comes from TCRdb applying MiXCR to the PCR reads. The table shows approximately 650,000 distinct CDR3 sequences, with over 10% occurring only once. Sequenced here: PBMCs, sampled before TCRalphabeta/CD19-depleted stem cell transplant. All receptors derive from a girl aged 2 to 10 with congenital amegakaryocytic thrombocytopenia, due to receive a stem cell transplant. The CDR3 runs from the conserved cysteine through the conserved F or W. The D gene is left open where the match is weak. Rows may omit the clone size; those that give it use once, few, many or a size class.

-,TRBV30,TRBJ1-1,-,TGTGCCTGGGACAGACACACTGAAGCTTTCTTT,CAWDRHTEAFF
-,TRBV18,TRBJ2-3,-,TGTGCCAGCTCACCAGGGGAGAGAGATACGCAGTATTTT,CASSPGERDTQYF
many,TRBV20-1,TRBJ1-1,-,TGCAGTGCTAGGTCTTATCAGGGGCCTCTGAACACTGAAGCTTTCTTT,CSARSYQGPLNTEAFF
many,TRBV20-1,TRBJ1-2,-,TGCAGTGCTAGATCAGAACGATTCTATGGCTACACCTTC,CSARSERFYGYTF
few,TRBV12-3/TRBV12-4,TRBJ2-3,TRBD2,TGTGCCAGCAAAGCGGGAGGGTCCGATACGCAGTATTTT,CASKAGGSDTQYF
few,TRBV24-1,TRBJ2-1,-,TGTGCCACCAGTGAAGGAGGGACCAAGCGGTTCTTC,CATSEGGTKRFF
many,TRBV29-1,TRBJ2-7,-,TGCAGCGTTGGCACAGACCCGAACGAGCAGTACTTC,CSVGTDPNEQYF
few,TRBV6-1,TRBJ1-3,-,TGTGCCAGCGAAATATTGGGCTCTGGAAACACCATATATTTT,CASEILGSGNTIYF
many,TRBV7-2,TRBJ2-3,-,TGTGCCAGCAGCTACACTCGCGCCAGCAACACAGATACGCAGTATTTT,CASSYTRASNTDTQYF
-,TRBV5-1,TRBJ2-7,-,TGCGCCAGCAGCTTGGGGCCAGGAATCTCCTACGAGCAGTACTTC,CASSLGPGISYEQYF
many,TRBV5-1,TRBJ2-7,TRBD2,TGCGCCAGCAGCTTGGTGACTAGCGGAGCGTACGAGCAGTACTTC,CASSLVTSGAYEQYF
few,TRBV4-1,TRBJ2-1,TRBD2,TGCGCCAGCAGCTCGGGAGGGCCTCTGTTGGGTGAGCAGTTCTTC,CASSSGGPLLGEQFF
many,TRBV12-3/TRBV12-4,TRBJ1-2,-,TGTGCCAGCAGCCCCCAGGAGACGGATATCTATGGCTACACCTTC,CASSPQETDIYGYTF
many,TRBV20-1,TRBJ2-1,-,TGCAGTGCTAGAGCTTCGGCAGGGACCTACAATGAGCAGTTCTTC,CSARASAGTYNEQFF
many,TRBV7-9,TRBJ2-3,-,TGTGCCAGCAGCTTTACTAGAGGCACAGATACGCAGTATTTT,CASSFTRGTDTQYF
few,TRBV5-1,TRBJ2-2,-,TGCGCCAGCAGCTTGTTGGGGGAAACGAACACCGGGGAGCTGTTTTTT,CASSLLGETNTGELFF
-,TRBV5-1,TRBJ2-3,TRBD1,TGCGCCAGCAGCTCGTGGACAGGGGCGAGGGCAGATACGCAGTATTTT,CASSSWTGARADTQYF
-,TRBV15,TRBJ2-3,TRBD2,TGTGCCACCAGCAGAGGGGAGGGAGGAAGTACAGATACGCAGTATTTT,CATSRGEGGSTDTQYF
few,TRBV12-3/TRBV12-4,TRBJ2-7,TRBD1,TGTGCCAGCAGTTTAGCTTTGGGACAGGGTTTGACTACCTACGAGCAGTACTTC,CASSLALGQGLTTYEQYF
-,TRBV7-3,TRBJ2-1,-,TGTGCCAGCAGCTTAGCGACGGGCTCTGAGCAGTTCTTC,CASSLATGSEQFF
-,TRBV5-1,TRBJ2-1,TRBD1,TGCGCCAGCAGCTTTGAGGGACAGGGGTGGGCGGGAGTGAGTAATGAGCAGTTCTTC,CASSFEGQGWAGVSNEQFF
many,TRBV5-1,TRBJ1-4,-,TGCGCCAGCAGCTGGACAGCTCCAAATGAAAAACTGTTTTTT,CASSWTAPNEKLFF
many,TRBV10-3,TRBJ1-1,-,TGTGCCATCAGTGAGTCAATCGGGGTGCCTGAAGCTTTCTTT,CAISESIGVPEAFF
-,TRBV12-3/TRBV12-4,TRBJ2-5,TRBD2,TGTGCCAGCAGTTTGAGGGGACTAGCGCAAGAGACCCAGTACTTC,CASSLRGLAQETQYF
once,TRBV27,TRBJ2-7,-,TGTGCCAGCAGTTCCCTCGAAGCGCCCGGACCCTACGAGCAGTACTTC,CASSSLEAPGPYEQYF
-,TRBV29-1,TRBJ2-5,-,TGCAGCGTCCCAGCGGTAGTCCAAGAGACCCAGTACTTC,CSVPAVVQETQYF
many,TRBV7-8,TRBJ2-1,TRBD2,TGTGCCAGCAGCTTAGCCCTAGCGGGAGCTTTGTCCTACAATGAGCAGTTCTTC,CASSLALAGALSYNEQFF
few,TRBV9,TRBJ2-5,TRBD2,TGTGCCAGCAGCGTGGGACTAGCGGGAGGGCAAGAGACCCAGTACTTC,CASSVGLAGGQETQYF
many,TRBV5-1,TRBJ2-1,-,TGCGCCAGCAGCTTGGGATGGGACCGGGACAATGAGCAGTTCTTC,CASSLGWDRDNEQFF
few,TRBV20-1,TRBJ2-3,-,TGCAGTGCTAAACAGGTCTTGGGCACAGATACGCAGTATTTT,CSAKQVLGTDTQYF
many,TRBV9,TRBJ2-7,-,TGTGCCAGCAGCGTGGGCACCGCCTACGAGCAGTACTTC,CASSVGTAYEQYF
few,TRBV20-1,TRBJ1-5,TRBD1,TGCAGTGCTGGTATTCCGGGACAGGGGGCGTTTCAGCCCCAGCATTTT,CSAGIPGQGAFQPQHF
many,TRBV12-3/TRBV12-4,TRBJ1-2,-,TGTGCCAGCAGTGTTAACTATGGCTACACCTTC,CASSVNYGYTF
many,TRBV5-1,TRBJ1-1,-,TGCGCCAGCAGCTTGAGGGGCGCTGGGAACACTGAAGCTTTCTTT,CASSLRGAGNTEAFF
few,TRBV5-1,TRBJ2-7,TRBD1,TGCGCCAGCGGCCGGACAGGAACTGCCTACGAGCAGTACTTC,CASGRTGTAYEQYF
-,TRBV28,TRBJ2-5,TRBD1,TGTGCCAGCAGTCCGGGACAGGTCCAAGAGACCCAGTACTTC,CASSPGQVQETQYF
few,TRBV11-1,TRBJ1-2,-,TGTGCCAGCAGCTTAGGGGGCGGAAACCTATTTGGGGACTATGGCTACACCTTC,CASSLGGGNLFGDYGYTF
many,TRBV5-1,TRBJ2-1,TRBD2,TGCGCCAGCAGCTTTACTAGCGCATACTACAATGAGCAGTTCTTC,CASSFTSAYYNEQFF
-,TRBV18,TRBJ2-7,-,TGTGCCAGCTCACCGGAACCAAGTTACTACGAGCAGTACTTC,CASSPEPSYYEQYF
-,TRBV12-3/TRBV12-4,TRBJ2-6,-,TGTGCCAGCAGCCCCCGGGGGATACGCTCTGGGGCCAACGTCCTGACTTTC,CASSPRGIRSGANVLTF
many,TRBV12-3/TRBV12-4,TRBJ2-3,-,TGTGCCAGCAGCTCCGGTGTGCTAATCACAGATACGCAGTATTTT,CASSSGVLITDTQYF